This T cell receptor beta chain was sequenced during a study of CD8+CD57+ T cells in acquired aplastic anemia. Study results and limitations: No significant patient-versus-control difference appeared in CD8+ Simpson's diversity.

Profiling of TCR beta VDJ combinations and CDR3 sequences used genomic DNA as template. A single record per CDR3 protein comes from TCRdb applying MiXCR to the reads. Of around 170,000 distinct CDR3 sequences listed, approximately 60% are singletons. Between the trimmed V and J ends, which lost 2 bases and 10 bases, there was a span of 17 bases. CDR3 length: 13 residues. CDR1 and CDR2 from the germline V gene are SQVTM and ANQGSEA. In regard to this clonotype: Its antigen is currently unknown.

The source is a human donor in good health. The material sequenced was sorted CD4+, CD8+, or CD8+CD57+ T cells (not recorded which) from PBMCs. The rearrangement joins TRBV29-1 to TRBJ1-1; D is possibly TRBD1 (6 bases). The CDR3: CSVETGQARGAFF. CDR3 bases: TGCAGCGTTGAAACGGGACAAGCCAGGGGAGCTTTCTTT. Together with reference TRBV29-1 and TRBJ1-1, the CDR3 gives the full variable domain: SAVISQKPSRDICQRGTSLTIQCQVDSQVTMMFWYRQQPGQSLTLIATANQGSEATYESGFVIDKFPISRPNLTFSTLTVSNMSPEDSSIYLCSVETGQARGAFFGQGTRLTVV.